This TCR beta chain was documented in a study of spatial heterogeneity in lung cancer. Study results and limitations: Compared with follow-up, resection was when ubiquitous expanded tumor TCRs appeared in blood more.

This clonotype was picked up many times. No antigen is known for it. Described time point: sample taken at primary tumor resection. TCRs were sequenced from unsorted whole RNA of tumor, nontumor lung or PBMC. Germline assignment: CDR1 MNHEY and CDR2 SVGEGT. V lost 3 bases, J lost 3 bases, and 12 bases lay in between. This CDR3 is 14 amino acids long. Every TCR cDNA molecule bore its own unique molecular identifier. One entry per CDR3 protein results from TCRdb running MiXCR on the 5' RACE reads. This table has around 4,800 distinct CDR3 sequences, roughly a sixth appearing once. The V call is TRBV6-2 or TRBV6-3, the J call TRBJ2-7; perhaps TRBD2 as D (6 bases). The clonotype was recovered from a male donor with early-stage non-small cell lung cancer. The sequencing here drew on PBMCs, taken at surgery. The CDR3 protein is CASSYGRDFYEQYF. Here the CDR3 DNA reads TGTGCCAGCAGTTATGGCAGGGACTTCTACGAGCAGTACTTC.